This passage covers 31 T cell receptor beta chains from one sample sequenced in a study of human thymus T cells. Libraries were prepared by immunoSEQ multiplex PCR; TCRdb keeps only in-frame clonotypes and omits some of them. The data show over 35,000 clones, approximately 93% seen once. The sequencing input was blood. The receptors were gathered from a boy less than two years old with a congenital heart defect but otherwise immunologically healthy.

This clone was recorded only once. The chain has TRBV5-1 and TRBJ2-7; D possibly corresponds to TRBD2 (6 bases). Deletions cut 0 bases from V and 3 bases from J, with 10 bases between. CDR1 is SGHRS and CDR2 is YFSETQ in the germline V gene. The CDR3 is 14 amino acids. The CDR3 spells CASSLAAGLYEQYF. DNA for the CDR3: TGCGCCAGCAGCTTGGCAGCGGGCCTCTACGAGCAGTACTTC.

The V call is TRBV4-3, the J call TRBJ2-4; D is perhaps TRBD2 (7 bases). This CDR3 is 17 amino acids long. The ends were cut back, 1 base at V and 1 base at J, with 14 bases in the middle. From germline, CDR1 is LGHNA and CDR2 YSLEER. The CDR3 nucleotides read TGCGCCAGCAGCCAAGTGACGGGGGGCGGGGCCAAAAACATTCAGTACTTC. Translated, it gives CASSQVTGGGAKNIQYF.

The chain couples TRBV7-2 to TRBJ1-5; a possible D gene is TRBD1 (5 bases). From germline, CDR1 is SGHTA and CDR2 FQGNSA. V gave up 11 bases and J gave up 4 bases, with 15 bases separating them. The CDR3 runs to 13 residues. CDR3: CAASTGTNQPQHF. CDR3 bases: TGTGCCGCTAGCACGGGGACGAATCAGCCCCAGCATTTT.

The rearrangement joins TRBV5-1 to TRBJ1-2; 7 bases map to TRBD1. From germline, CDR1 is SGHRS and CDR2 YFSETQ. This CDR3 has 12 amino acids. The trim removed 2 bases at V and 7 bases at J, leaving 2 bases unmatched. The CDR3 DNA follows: TGCGCCAGCAGCTTCGACAGGGTTGGCTACACCTTC. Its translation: CASSFDRVGYTF. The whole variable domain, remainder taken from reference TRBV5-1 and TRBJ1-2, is KAGVTQTPRYLIKTRGQQVTLSCSPISGHRSVSWYQQTPGQGLQFLFEYFSETQRNKGNFPGRFSGRQFSNSRSEMNVSTLELGDSALYLCASSFDRVGYTFGSGTRLTVV.

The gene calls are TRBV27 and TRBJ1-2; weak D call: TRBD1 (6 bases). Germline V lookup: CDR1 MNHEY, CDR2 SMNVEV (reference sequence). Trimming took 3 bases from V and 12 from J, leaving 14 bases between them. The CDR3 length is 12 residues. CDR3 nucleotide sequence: TGTGCCAGCAGTTTTCAGGGGACGTTGGACACCTTC. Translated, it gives CASSFQGTLDTF.

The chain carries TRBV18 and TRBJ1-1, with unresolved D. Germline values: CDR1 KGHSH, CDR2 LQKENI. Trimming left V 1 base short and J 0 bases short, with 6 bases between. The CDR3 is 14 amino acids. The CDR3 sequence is CASSPRAVNTEAFF. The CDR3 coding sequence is TGTGCCAGCTCACCACGGGCAGTGAACACTGAAGCTTTCTTT.

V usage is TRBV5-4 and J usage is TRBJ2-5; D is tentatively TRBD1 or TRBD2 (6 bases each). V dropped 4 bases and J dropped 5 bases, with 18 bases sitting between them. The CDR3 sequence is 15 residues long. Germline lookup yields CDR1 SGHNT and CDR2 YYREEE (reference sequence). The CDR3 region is CASSVGGRGVETQYF. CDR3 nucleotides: TGTGCCAGCAGCGTCGGGGGCAGGGGAGTGGAGACCCAGTACTTC.

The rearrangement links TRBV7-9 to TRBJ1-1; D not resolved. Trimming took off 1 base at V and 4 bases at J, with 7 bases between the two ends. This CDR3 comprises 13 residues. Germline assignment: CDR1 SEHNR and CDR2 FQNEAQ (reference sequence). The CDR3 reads CASSLGVITEAFF. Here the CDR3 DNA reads TGTGCCAGCAGCTTAGGTGTAATCACTGAAGCTTTCTTT.

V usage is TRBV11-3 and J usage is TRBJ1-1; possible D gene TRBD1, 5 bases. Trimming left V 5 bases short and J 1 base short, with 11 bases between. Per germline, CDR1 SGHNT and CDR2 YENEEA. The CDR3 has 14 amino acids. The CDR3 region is CASSRDGRNTEAFF. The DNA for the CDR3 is TGTGCCAGCAGCCGGGACGGCCGGAACACTGAAGCTTTCTTT.

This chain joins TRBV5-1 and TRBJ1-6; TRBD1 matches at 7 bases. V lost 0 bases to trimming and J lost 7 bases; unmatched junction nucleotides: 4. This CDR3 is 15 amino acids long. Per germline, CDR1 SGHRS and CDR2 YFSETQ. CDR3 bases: TGCGCCAGCAGCTTGGAGACAGGGAGAAATTCACCCCTCCACTTT. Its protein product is CASSLETGRNSPLHF.

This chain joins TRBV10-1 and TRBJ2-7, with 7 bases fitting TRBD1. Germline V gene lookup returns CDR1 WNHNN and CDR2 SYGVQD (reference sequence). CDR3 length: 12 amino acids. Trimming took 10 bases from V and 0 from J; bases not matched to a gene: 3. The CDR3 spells CAKGQDSYEQYF. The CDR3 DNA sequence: TGCGCCAAAGGACAGGACTCCTACGAGCAGTACTTC.

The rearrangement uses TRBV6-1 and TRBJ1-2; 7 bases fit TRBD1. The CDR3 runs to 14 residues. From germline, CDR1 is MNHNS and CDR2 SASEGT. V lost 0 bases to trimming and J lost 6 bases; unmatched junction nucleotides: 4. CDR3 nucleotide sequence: TGTGCCAGCAGTGAAGCAGGAGGGGGCGATGGCTACACCTTC. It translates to CASSEAGGGDGYTF.

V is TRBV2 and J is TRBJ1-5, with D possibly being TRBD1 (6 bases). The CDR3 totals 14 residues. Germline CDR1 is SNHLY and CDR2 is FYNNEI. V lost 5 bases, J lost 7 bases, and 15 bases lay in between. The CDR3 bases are TGTGCCAGCAGTTACAGGGAGGGGGTGCAGCCCCAGCATTTT. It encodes CASSYREGVQPQHF.

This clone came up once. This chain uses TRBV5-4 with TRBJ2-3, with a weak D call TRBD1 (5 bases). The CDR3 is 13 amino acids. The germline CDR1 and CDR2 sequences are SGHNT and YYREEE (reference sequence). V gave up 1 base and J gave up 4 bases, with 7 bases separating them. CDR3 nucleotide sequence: TGTGCCAGCAGCTTGCAGGGTTCAGATACGCAGTATTTT. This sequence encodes CASSLQGSDTQYF.

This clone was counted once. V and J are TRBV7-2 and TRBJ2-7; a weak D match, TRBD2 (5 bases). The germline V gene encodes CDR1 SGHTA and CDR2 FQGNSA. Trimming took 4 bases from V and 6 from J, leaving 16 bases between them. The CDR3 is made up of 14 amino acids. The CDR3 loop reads CASSSSLTGSEQYF. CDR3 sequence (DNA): TGTGCCAGCAGCTCCAGCCTTACGGGGTCCGAGCAGTACTTC.

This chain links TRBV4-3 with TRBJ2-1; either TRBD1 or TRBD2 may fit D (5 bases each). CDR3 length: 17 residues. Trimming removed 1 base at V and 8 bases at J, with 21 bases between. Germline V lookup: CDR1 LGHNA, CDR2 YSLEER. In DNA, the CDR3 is TGCGCCAGCAGCCAAGGGCGATATAGCGAGGGGAGAGATGAGCAGTTCTTC. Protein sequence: CASSQGRYSEGRDEQFF.

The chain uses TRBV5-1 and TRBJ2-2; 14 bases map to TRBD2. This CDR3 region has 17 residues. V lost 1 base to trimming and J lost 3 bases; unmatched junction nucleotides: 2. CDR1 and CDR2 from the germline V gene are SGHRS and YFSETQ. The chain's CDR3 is CASSLWGLAGDTGELFF. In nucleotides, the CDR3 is TGCGCCAGCAGCTTGTGGGGACTAGCGGGGGACACCGGGGAGCTGTTTTTT.

DNA of the CDR3: TGTGCCAGCAGTTACTCGGAGGGAAATGGCTACACCTTC. Residues: CASSYSEGNGYTF. The V call is TRBV6-6, the J call TRBJ1-2; D call uncertain. Germline V gene sequence: CDR1 MNHNY, CDR2 SVGAGI (reference sequence). The CDR3 length is 13 residues. V was clipped by 0 bases and J by 6 bases, with 8 bases between them.

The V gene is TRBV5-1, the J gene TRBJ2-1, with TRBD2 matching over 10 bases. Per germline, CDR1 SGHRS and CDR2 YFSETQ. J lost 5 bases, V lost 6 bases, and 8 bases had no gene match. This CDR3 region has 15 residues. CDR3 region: CASNLHGLADNEQFF. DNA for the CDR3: TGCGCCAGCAACCTGCACGGACTAGCGGACAATGAGCAGTTCTTC.

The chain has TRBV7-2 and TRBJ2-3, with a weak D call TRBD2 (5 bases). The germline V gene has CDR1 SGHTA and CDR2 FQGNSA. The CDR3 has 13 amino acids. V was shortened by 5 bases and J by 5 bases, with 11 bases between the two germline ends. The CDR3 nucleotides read TGTGCCAGCAGCGGGAGCCCGAGAGATACGCAGTATTTT. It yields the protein CASSGSPRDTQYF.

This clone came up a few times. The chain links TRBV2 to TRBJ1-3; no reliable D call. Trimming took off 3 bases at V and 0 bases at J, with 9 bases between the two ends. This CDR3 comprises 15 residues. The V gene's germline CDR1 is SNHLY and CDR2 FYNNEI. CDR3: CASSEHRSSGNTIYF. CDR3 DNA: TGTGCCAGCAGTGAGCACAGATCCTCTGGAAACACCATATATTTT. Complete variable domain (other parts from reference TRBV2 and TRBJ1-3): EPEVTQTPSHQVTQMGQEVILRCVPISNHLYFYWYRQILGQKVEFLVSFYNNEISEKSEIFDDQFSVERPDGSNFTLKIRSTKLEDSAMYFCASSEHRSSGNTIYFGEGSWLTVV.

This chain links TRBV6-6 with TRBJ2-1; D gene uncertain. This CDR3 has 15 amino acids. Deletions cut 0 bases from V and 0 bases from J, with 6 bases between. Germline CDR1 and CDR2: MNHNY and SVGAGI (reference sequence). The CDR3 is CASSYSLSSYNEQFF. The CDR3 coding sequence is TGTGCCAGCAGTTACTCGCTTAGCTCCTACAATGAGCAGTTCTTC.

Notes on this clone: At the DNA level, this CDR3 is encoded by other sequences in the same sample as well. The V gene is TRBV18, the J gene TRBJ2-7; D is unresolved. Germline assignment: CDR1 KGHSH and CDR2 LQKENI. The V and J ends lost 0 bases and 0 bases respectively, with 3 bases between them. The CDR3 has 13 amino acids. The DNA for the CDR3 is TGTGCCAGCTCACCACCAAGCTCCTACGAGCAGTACTTC. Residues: CASSPPSSYEQYF.

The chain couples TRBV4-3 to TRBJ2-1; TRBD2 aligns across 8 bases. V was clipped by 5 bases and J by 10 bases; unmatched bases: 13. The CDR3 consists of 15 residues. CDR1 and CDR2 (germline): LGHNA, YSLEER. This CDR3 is CASSYGLADGLEQFF. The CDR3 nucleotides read TGCGCCAGCAGCTACGGACTAGCAGACGGTTTGGAGCAGTTCTTC.

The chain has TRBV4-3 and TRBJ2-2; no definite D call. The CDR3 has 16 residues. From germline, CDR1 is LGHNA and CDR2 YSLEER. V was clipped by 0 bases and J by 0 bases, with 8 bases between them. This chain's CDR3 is CASSQDGWANTGELFF. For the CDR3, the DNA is TGCGCCAGCAGCCAAGATGGGTGGGCGAACACCGGGGAGCTGTTTTTT.

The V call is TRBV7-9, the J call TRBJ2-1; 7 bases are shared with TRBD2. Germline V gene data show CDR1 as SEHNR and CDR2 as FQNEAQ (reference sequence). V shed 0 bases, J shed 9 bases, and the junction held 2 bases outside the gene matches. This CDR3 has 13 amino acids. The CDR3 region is CASSLAGGSEQFF. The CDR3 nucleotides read TGTGCCAGCAGCTTAGCGGGGGGGAGTGAGCAGTTCTTC.

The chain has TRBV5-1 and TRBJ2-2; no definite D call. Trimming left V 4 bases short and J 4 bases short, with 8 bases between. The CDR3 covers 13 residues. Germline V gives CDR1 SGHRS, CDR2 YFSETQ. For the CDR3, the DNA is TGCGCCAGCAGCATGGACCCCACCGGGGAGCTGTTTTTT. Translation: CASSMDPTGELFF.

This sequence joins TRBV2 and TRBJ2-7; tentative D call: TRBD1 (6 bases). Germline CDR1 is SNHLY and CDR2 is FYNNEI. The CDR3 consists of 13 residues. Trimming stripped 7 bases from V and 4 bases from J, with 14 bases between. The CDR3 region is CASNKDRRYEQYF. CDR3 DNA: TGTGCCAGCAACAAAGACAGGAGGTACGAGCAGTACTTC.

For the CDR3, the DNA is TGTGCCAGCAGCCTGCCCGGGGAGCTGTTTTTT. It yields the protein CASSLPGELFF. The chain is built from TRBV7-9 and TRBJ2-2; D is unresolved. Trimming took 5 bases from V and 6 from J, leaving 4 bases between them. This CDR3 is built from 11 residues. CDR1 is SEHNR and CDR2 is FQNEAQ in the germline V gene (reference sequence).

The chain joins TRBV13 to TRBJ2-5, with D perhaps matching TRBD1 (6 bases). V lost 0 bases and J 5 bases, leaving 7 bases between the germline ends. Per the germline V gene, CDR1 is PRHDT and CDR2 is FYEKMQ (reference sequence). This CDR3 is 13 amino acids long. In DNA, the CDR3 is TGTGCCAGCAGCTTAGGGGGGGCGGAGACCCAGTACTTC. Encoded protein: CASSLGGAETQYF.

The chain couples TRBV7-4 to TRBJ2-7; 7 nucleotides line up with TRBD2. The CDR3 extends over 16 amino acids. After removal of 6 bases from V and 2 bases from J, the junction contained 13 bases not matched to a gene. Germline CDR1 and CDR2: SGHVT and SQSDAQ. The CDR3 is CASSREGQGVTYEQYF. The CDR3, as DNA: TGTGCCAGCAGTAGGGAGGGGCAAGGAGTCACCTACGAGCAGTACTTC.